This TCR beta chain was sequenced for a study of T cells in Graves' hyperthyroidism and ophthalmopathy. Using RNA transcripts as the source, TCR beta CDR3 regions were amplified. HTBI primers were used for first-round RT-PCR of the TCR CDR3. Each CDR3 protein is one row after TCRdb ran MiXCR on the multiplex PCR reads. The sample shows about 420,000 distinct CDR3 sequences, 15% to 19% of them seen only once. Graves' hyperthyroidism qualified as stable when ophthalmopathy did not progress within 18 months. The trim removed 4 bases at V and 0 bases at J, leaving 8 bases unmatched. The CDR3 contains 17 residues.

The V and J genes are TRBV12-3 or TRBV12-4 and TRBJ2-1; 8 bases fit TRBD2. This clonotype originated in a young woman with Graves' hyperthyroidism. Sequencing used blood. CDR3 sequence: CASSSGGGGSSYNEQFF. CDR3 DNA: TGTGCCAGCAGTTCGGGGGGGGGGGGGAGCTCCTACAATGAGCAGTTCTTC.